This T cell receptor (beta chain) was sequenced during a study of T cell responses to AZD1222 COVID-19 vaccine. This CDR3 has 15 amino acids. Trimming cost V 3 bases and J 4 bases, with 12 bases left between them. Germline loops: CDR1 KGHSH, CDR2 LQKENI. This table comes from immunoSEQ multiplex PCR, and its TCRdb copy is limited to in-frame clones, with some not included. The sample includes 150,000 to 200,000 clones, approximately 90% of them seen just once. Points on this clone: Its target is not known.

Study-wide results and limits: Only after the peak T cell response were repertoires sampled. Spike-wide vaccine-associated CD4 TCRs dominated at 160-218 and 743-854. AZD1222 recipients seropositive at baseline numbered only six or seven.

The TCR sequence derives from an adult in good health. The source material was peripheral blood, sampled on day 0 of AZD1222 vaccination. The chain recombines TRBV18 with TRBJ2-2; possible D gene TRBD1, 7 bases. The CDR3 here is CASSPRDSLTGELFF. The CDR3 DNA reads as TGTGCCAGCTCACCGCGGGACAGCCTCACCGGGGAGCTGTTTTTT.